These 11 T cell receptor beta chains came from one sample sequenced in a study of T cell changes during pregnancy in multiple sclerosis. Measured with immunoSEQ multiplex PCR; TCRdb has only the in-frame clones, and not every one. The sample records some 97,000 clones, about 94% being singletons. The material was peripheral blood, obtained before pregnancy. These receptors were taken from a female donor with multiple sclerosis, enrolled in a pregnancy study.

V gene TRBV27 combines with J gene TRBJ1-5; tentatively, D is TRBD1 (5 bases). Germline CDR1 MNHEY, CDR2 SMNVEV (reference sequence). The CDR3 has 13 amino acids. Trimming shortened V by 6 bases and J by 11 bases, and 17 bases separated the two germline ends. The CDR3 region has the DNA TGTGCCAGCAGCCGGGGGATAGGATGGGCCCAGCATTTT. Its translation: CASSRGIGWAQHF.

The chain has TRBV6-1 and TRBJ1-1; D not certain. V dropped 9 bases and J dropped 4 bases, with 6 bases sitting between them. Germline loops: CDR1 MNHNS, CDR2 SASEGT. The CDR3 covers 10 residues. The CDR3 nucleotides are TGTGCCAGTGGGCCCACTGAAGCTTTCTTT. Its protein is CASGPTEAFF.

The chain carries TRBV5-1 and TRBJ2-1, with 8 nucleotides matching TRBD1. Per germline, CDR1 SGHRS and CDR2 YFSETQ. The CDR3 is made up of 17 amino acids. Germline trimming cut 4 bases from V and 0 bases from J; bases unmatched to any gene: 9. The chain's CDR3 is CASSKLQGADSYNEQFF. For the CDR3, the DNA is TGCGCCAGCAGCAAACTTCAGGGGGCAGACTCCTACAATGAGCAGTTCTTC.

The gene calls are TRBV2 and TRBJ2-1; TRBD1 might be the D (5 bases). Germline values: CDR1 SNHLY, CDR2 FYNNEI. This CDR3 is built from 11 residues. With 8 bases removed from V and 10 bases from J, the gap between germline ends came to 12 bases. The CDR3 region has the DNA TGTGCCAGCCATGACAGAGACGAGCAGTTCTTC. Its translation is CASHDRDEQFF. Variable domain in full (rest from reference TRBV2 and TRBJ2-1): EPEVTQTPSHQVTQMGQEVILRCVPISNHLYFYWYRQILGQKVEFLVSFYNNEISEKSEIFDDQFSVERPDGSNFTLKIRSTKLEDSAMYFCASHDRDEQFFGPGTRLTVL.

The chain employs TRBV7-2 and TRBJ2-7; 13 nucleotides match TRBD2. The CDR3 length is 15 residues. V was pared by 8 bases and J by 1 base, with 5 bases of the junction left unmatched. Per germline, CDR1 SGHTA and CDR2 FQGNSA. CDR3 protein: CASRGTSGKSYEQYF. The DNA for the CDR3 is TGTGCCAGCCGTGGGACTAGCGGGAAGTCCTACGAGCAGTACTTC.

The chain joins TRBV11-2 to TRBJ2-3; 10 nucleotides agree with TRBD2. The CDR3 is 20 residues long. Germline lookup yields CDR1 SGHAT and CDR2 FQNNGV. V shed 0 bases and J 5 bases; nucleotides not matched to a gene: 17. The CDR3 DNA is TGTGCCAGCAGCTTAGAGGGGGGGTGGGCTAGCGGGAGATGGGAAGATACGCAGTATTTT. It translates to CASSLEGGWASGRWEDTQYF.

The chain is built from TRBV28 and TRBJ1-5; 7 bases fit TRBD1. The V gene end was trimmed by 6 bases and the J gene end by 3 bases; junction bases not matched to a gene: 5. The CDR3 spans 14 residues. Germline CDR1 reads MDHEN; CDR2 reads SYDVKM. For the CDR3, the DNA is TGTGCCAGCAGCCCGGGACAGTTCAATCAGCCCCAGCATTTT. Translated, it gives CASSPGQFNQPQHF.

DNA for the CDR3: TGTGCCTGGAGACATAGGGGACAGGGCAACTATGGCTACACCTTC. Translating gives CAWRHRGQGNYGYTF. This chain links TRBV30 with TRBJ1-2; 9 bases match TRBD1. J gave up 2 bases and V 3 bases, and 7 bases lay outside the gene matches. The CDR3 extends over 15 amino acids. CDR1 GTSNPN and CDR2 SVGIG come from the germline V gene (reference sequence).

This chain links TRBV28 with TRBJ2-3; 8 bases match TRBD2. The CDR3 length is 14 residues. Germline-derived CDR1 and CDR2 are MDHEN and SYDVKM. J was trimmed by 4 bases and V by 5 bases; bases with no gene match: 5. The CDR3 reads CASSPLADPDTQYF. For the CDR3, the DNA is TGTGCCAGCAGTCCACTAGCGGACCCAGATACGCAGTATTTT. Drawing the rest from reference TRBV28 and TRBJ2-3, the complete variable domain is DVKVTQSSRYLVKRTGEKVFLECVQDMDHENMFWYRQDPGLGLRLIYFSYDVKMKEKGDIPEGYSVSREKKERFSLILESASTNQTSMYLCASSPLADPDTQYFGPGTRLTVL.

In nucleotides, the CDR3 is TGTGCCAGCAGTGGTCTAGCGGGTATACAAGAGACCCAGTACTTC. Translating it yields CASSGLAGIQETQYF. The genes are TRBV2 and TRBJ2-5; the match to TRBD2 covers 8 bases. Germline lookup yields CDR1 SNHLY and CDR2 FYNNEI. The J segment lost 2 bases and the V segment lost 4 bases, leaving 6 bases of the junction unmatched. The CDR3 contains 15 residues.

The chain carries TRBV6-5 and TRBJ2-7, with D unresolved. V lost 5 bases and J 6 bases, leaving 17 bases between the germline ends. Germline assignment: CDR1 MNHEY and CDR2 SVGAGI. This CDR3 has 14 residues. CDR3 loop: CASSPQYQRGEQYF. In DNA form, the CDR3 reads TGTGCCAGCAGTCCTCAGTATCAACGAGGCGAGCAGTACTTC.